The entry below describes one T cell receptor (beta chain). The clone's antigen remains unknown. No base quality information exists; no much larger clone differs at one position. TCR CDR3 regions were amplified from genomic DNA by multiplex PCR using the deep immunoSEQ assay. Extracted genomic DNA from each cell subset was distributed evenly across all wells of several immunoSEQ 96-well plates, and each plate was treated as a replicate. Each replicate PCR for sorted subsets received about 0.2 ug genomic DNA, equal to tens of thousands of T cell genomes. Purified libraries were measured with a Qubit 3.0 fluorometer, size-checked on a Bioanalyzer 2100, and measured again with the KAPA Library Quantification kit. Every immunoSEQ 96-well plate was sequenced on a separate single-read 150-cycle Illumina NextSeq 550 flow cell. Per the authors' processing: Because the immunoSEQ output held only junctional sequences and lacked quality scores, the filtering could not match the filtering applied to full-length reads. Sequences were annotated with PyIR, a Python wrapper for IgBLAST v1.9, and V/J genes and CDR3 were assigned using IMGT germline references. Reads were filtered out if the reads had weak V/J assignments (E-value above 1e-6), no CDR3, stop codons, out-of-frame junctions, or ambiguous translated residues. A V3J clonotype was defined by an identical inferred V gene, J gene, and CDR3 amino acid sequence. To compute the percentage overlap between repertoires, the number of shared unique clonotypes was divided by the size of the smaller repertoire. Richness of each repertoire was evaluated using RTK rarefaction, the Chao1 estimator, and Recon v2.1 estimates of unobserved clonotypes. For all TCRbeta clonotypes obtained by the gDNA method from four donors, generation probabilities were computed with OLGA. TCRdb mirrors the immuneACCESS table, restricted to in-frame sequences. Some clones are absent from its copies; in checked studies, under half trace to an unresolved V gene, and the reason for the others is unknown. V and J calls and clone size are as listed in that table; D and trimming were resolved from the DNA. The sample table lists about 110,000 clones, 55% to 70% of them with a count of one. Approximately 23% of the sample lies in the top ten.

The data belong to a study of shared clonotypes between healthy human individuals (dated by TCRdb to 2019 to 2021). Notes on the research overall: A few men and a couple of women, aged 18 to 49 years, made up the cohort. For each donor, CD4 naive and CD4 memory were each run on three plates, CD8 naive on two plates, and CD8 memory on one plate. The study deeply sequenced blood TCR repertoires of several healthy adults to estimate repertoire size and the extent of clonotype sharing between individuals. Different laboratories and diverse techniques were used to prepare libraries and sequence TCR repertoires, to increase sequencing depth and limit assay-specific biases. Per donor, leukapheresis produced somewhere between about 0.9 and 9.5 billion PBMCs. Points the paper makes about the study in general: Compared with non-shared clonotypes, the clonotypes found in all four sorted-subset donors had higher generation probabilities. When a handful of donors were compared, the shared fraction of clonotypes was 5% to 6.5% for naive CD4, 3% to 4% for naive CD8, more than 2% for memory CD4, and under 0.5% for memory CD8. Incomplete sequencing was indicated by rarefaction of sorted-subset datasets, despite the large sequencing depth. The small number of donors limited the genetic and exposure-history diversity represented. Pairwise subsampling led to the expectation that sequencing depth would affect the degree of clonotype sharing among donors. Only blood was sampled, and tissue TCR repertoires likely differ from those in blood. Naive subsets generally had larger estimated clonotype richness than memory subsets.

The donors were healthy, HIV-negative adults with no recently reported acute infections or vaccinations. Only Caucasian adults living in Nashville, Tennessee, USA were represented among the donors. CD8 memory samples were composed of magnetically selected CD45RO+ cells combined with CCR7-negative CD45RA+ effector memory (TemRA) cells. After blood collection by leukapheresis, PBMCs were isolated using Ficoll-Histopaque density gradient centrifugation and then cryopreserved in the vapor phase of liquid nitrogen. Purity and quantity of every magnetically sorted T cell population were checked by analytical flow cytometry. Genomic DNA was isolated from every sorted fraction and measured by UV absorbance on a Nanodrop 2000c. Germline trimming amounts to 6 bases on V and 4 bases on J, with 3 as the count of junction bases outside the gene matches. The germline V gene gives CDR1 as MDHEN and CDR2 as SYDVKM. Including cysteine and phenylalanine, the CDR3 has 13 amino acids. This entry keeps only the CDR3 DNA: 39 bases, framed from base 1.

The clonotype originates from a woman aged 25 to 39 in good health. The rearranged segments are TRBV28 and TRBJ1-1, with TRBD1 identical over 9 junction bases. The source material was memory CD8+ T cells sorted from blood. In the paper's terms, the cell subset or site label means: CD45RO+ cells pooled with CCR7-negative TemRA cells. The nucleotide sequence is given as TGTGCCAGCAGGGGACAGGGAGGCACTGAAGCTTTCTTT. This translates into CASRGQGGTEAFF.